This entry concerns a single T cell receptor (beta chain). These data come from a study of blood T cell repertoires in COVID-19. Background on the study: Acute and convalescent COVID-19 specimens originated in the United States, Italy and Spain.

This table comes from immunoSEQ multiplex PCR, and its TCRdb copy is limited to in-frame clones, with some not included. The sample has 130,000 to 150,000 clones, 88% seen once; the top ten hold 1.7%. This clonotype originated in a woman in her forties or fifties with acute or convalescent COVID-19. The sequencing sample was made of peripheral blood.

CDR3 in amino acids: CASTYGRQTNTEAFF. In nucleotides, the CDR3 is TGTGCCAGCACCTATGGCAGACAGACGAACACTGAAGCTTTCTTT. The chain recombines TRBV7-9 with TRBJ1-1; weak D call: TRBD1 (5 bases). With 7 bases removed from V and 1 base from J, the gap between germline ends came to 16 bases. The CDR3 has 15 residues. Germline assignment: CDR1 SEHNR and CDR2 FQNEAQ (reference sequence).